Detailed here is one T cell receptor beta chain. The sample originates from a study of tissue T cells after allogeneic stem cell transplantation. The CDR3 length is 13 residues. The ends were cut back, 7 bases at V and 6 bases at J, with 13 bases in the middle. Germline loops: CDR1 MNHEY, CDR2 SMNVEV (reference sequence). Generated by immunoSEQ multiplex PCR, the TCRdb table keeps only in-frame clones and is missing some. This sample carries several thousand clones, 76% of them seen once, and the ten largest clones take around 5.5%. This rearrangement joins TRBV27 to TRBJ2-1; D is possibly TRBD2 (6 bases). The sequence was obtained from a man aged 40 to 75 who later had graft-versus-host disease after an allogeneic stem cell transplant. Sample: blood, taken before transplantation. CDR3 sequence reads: CASNIGTGNEQFF. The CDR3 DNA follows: TGTGCCAGCAACATCGGGACTGGCAATGAGCAGTTCTTC.